Presented here are 20 T cell receptor beta chains from one specimen sequenced in a study of T cells in Graves' hyperthyroidism and ophthalmopathy (dated by TCRdb to the late 2010s). The library was built by means of multiplex PCR. TCRdb names Illumina HiSeq 2000 as the instrument used. The TCR beta CDR3 regions were amplified from the RNA transcripts. The first round of RT-PCR for the TCR CDR3 was performed with the HTBI primer set and the Qiagen OneStep RT-PCR kit. The raw public reads went through TCRdb reprocessing: fastp at Q25, MiXCR clone calling, in-frame beta chains kept. For every CDR3 protein sequence, its rows merge into one entry that carries the most common genes and DNA. This sample lists a few hundred thousand distinct CDR3 sequences; around 42% were detected once. The ten largest clones take up approximately 8.2% of the sample. Sequencing input: peripheral blood or thyroid tissue (not recorded which). The receptors come from a young woman with Graves' hyperthyroidism. Donor details come from another sample of the same person, matched by shared clones.

The chain carries TRBV14 and TRBJ2-6; D tentatively reads TRBD1 or TRBD2 (5 bases each). This CDR3 has 18 amino acids. CDR1 SGHDN and CDR2 FVKESK come from the germline V gene. Between the trimmed V and J ends, which lost 0 bases and 4 bases, there was a span of 16 bases. The CDR3 DNA follows: TGTGCCAGCAGCCAAGATCGGGGTGGGGGTTCCGGGGCCAACGTCCTGACTTTC. Translated: CASSQDRGGGSGANVLTF.

The chain uses TRBV15 and TRBJ1-2; D is undetermined. Germline loops: CDR1 LNHNV, CDR2 YYDKDF (reference sequence). V lost 3 bases and J 8 bases, leaving 19 bases between the germline ends. The CDR3 has 15 amino acids. CDR3 in amino acids: CATSRVRELKGGYTF. Written as DNA, the CDR3 is TGTGCCACCAGCAGGGTCCGGGAGCTTAAGGGCGGCTACACCTTC.

This rearrangement joins TRBV2 to TRBJ2-6, with D possibly TRBD1 on 5 matching bases. The germline CDR1 and CDR2 sequences are SNHLY and FYNNEI. The germline V and J ends were trimmed by 1 base and 0 bases, with 10 bases remaining between them. The CDR3 extends over 17 amino acids. CDR3 in amino acids: CASSEDDRDSGANVLTF. As DNA, the CDR3 is TGTGCCAGCAGTGAAGATGACAGAGACTCTGGGGCCAACGTCCTGACTTTC.

The chain combines TRBV11-2 with TRBJ2-7, with TRBD2 matching over 8 bases. Per the germline V gene, CDR1 is SGHAT and CDR2 is FQNNGV. The CDR3 consists of 15 residues. Germline trimming cut 1 base from V and 1 base from J; bases unmatched to any gene: 3. CDR3 sequence: CASSLGLAISYEQYF. The CDR3 coding sequence is TGTGCCAGCAGCTTAGGACTAGCGATATCCTACGAGCAGTACTTC.

CDR3 region: CASSTQKAGETQYF. In DNA, the CDR3 is TGTGCCAGCAGCACACAAAAGGCGGGGGAGACCCAGTACTTC. The V and J genes are TRBV6-5 and TRBJ2-5, with D tentatively TRBD2 (6 bases). The CDR3 runs to 14 residues. Germline V CDR1 and CDR2: MNHEY, SVGAGI. V lost 6 bases and J lost 5, with 16 bases in between.

This clonotype has a handful of counts. The chain carries TRBV10-3 and TRBJ1-1, with 8 bases identical to TRBD1. In germline, CDR1 is ENHRY, CDR2 SYGVKD. This CDR3 is built from 16 residues. Trimming removed 4 bases from V and 3 bases from J; junction bases left unmatched: 10. Here the CDR3 DNA reads TGTGCCATCAGTGGGACCCAAGGACAGGGTTACACTGAAGCTTTCTTT. Its translation: CAISGTQGQGYTEAFF.

The chain joins TRBV7-9 to TRBJ2-5; a possible D gene is TRBD2 (5 bases). The germline CDR1 and CDR2 sequences are SEHNR and FQNEAQ (reference sequence). V lost 4 bases to trimming and J lost 2 bases, with 17 bases between them. The CDR3 consists of 16 residues. The CDR3 reads CASSSGGITVQETQYF. CDR3 in DNA: TGTGCCAGCAGCTCCGGAGGTATCACAGTACAAGAGACCCAGTACTTC.

The rearrangement links TRBV9 to TRBJ2-5, with TRBD2 identical over 13 bases. This CDR3 has 16 residues. V shed 4 bases and J 0 bases; nucleotides not matched to a gene: 3. Germline V gene sequence: CDR1 SGDLS, CDR2 YYNGEE. Here the CDR3 reads CASSPGTSGNQETQYF. The CDR3 DNA sequence: TGTGCCAGCAGCCCCGGGACTAGCGGGAACCAAGAGACCCAGTACTTC.

This chain connects TRBV29-1 to TRBJ2-7; 7 bases map to TRBD2. With 0 bases clipped from V and 0 bases from J, the junction kept 17 bases outside the gene matches. CDR1 and CDR2 from the germline V gene are SQVTM and ANQGSEA. The CDR3 contains 19 residues. The CDR3 region has the DNA TGCAGCGTTGAAGAAGACGGGGTGGTAGCGGGCACTAACTCCTACGAGCAGTACTTC. It is translated as CSVEEDGVVAGTNSYEQYF.

In its sample, this clonotype was seen a few times. J is TRBJ2-2 and V is TRBV2; no firm D call. Per germline, CDR1 SNHLY and CDR2 FYNNEI. The CDR3 spans 14 residues. The V gene lost 6 bases and the J gene lost 1 base, with 9 bases spanning the gap. CDR3 in amino acids: CASRHSENTGELFF. The DNA of the CDR3 is TGTGCCAGCAGACACAGCGAGAACACCGGGGAGCTGTTTTTT. The variable domain in full, completed from reference TRBV2 and TRBJ2-2, reads EPEVTQTPSHQVTQMGQEVILRCVPISNHLYFYWYRQILGQKVEFLVSFYNNEISEKSEIFDDQFSVERPDGSNFTLKIRSTKLEDSAMYFCASRHSENTGELFFGEGSRLTVL.

This clonotype turned up a few times. The rearrangement joins TRBV15 to TRBJ1-2; no firm D call. V was cut by 0 bases and J by 2 bases, with 1 base left in between. CDR1 is LNHNV and CDR2 is YYDKDF in the germline V gene (reference sequence). This CDR3 spans 12 amino acids. CDR3 loop: CATSRENYGYTF. The CDR3 DNA is TGTGCCACCAGCAGAGAGAACTATGGCTACACCTTC.

The chain joins TRBV20-1 to TRBJ2-5; tentative D call: TRBD2 (6 bases). The CDR3 has 14 residues. The V end lost 3 bases, the J end lost 3 bases, and 14 bases lay between the germline ends. Germline V CDR1 and CDR2: DFQATT, SNEGSKA (reference sequence). The CDR3 DNA is TGCAGTGCTAGGAGACGGGAGACCAAAGAGACCCAGTACTTC. It specifies CSARRRETKETQYF.

This chain connects TRBV10-3 to TRBJ2-3; D is undetermined. In germline, CDR1 is ENHRY, CDR2 SYGVKD. The length of the CDR3 is 15 residues. V lost 5 bases to trimming and J lost 0 bases, with 12 bases between them. In nucleotides, the CDR3 is TGTGCCATCAGTTACGAGTCAGGTAGCACAGATACGCAGTATTTT. Its translation: CAISYESGSTDTQYF.

This clonotype has only a few counts. The V call is TRBV24-1, the J call TRBJ2-3; possible D gene TRBD1, 6 bases. In germline, CDR1 is KGHDR, CDR2 SFDVKD. The CDR3 sequence is 14 residues long. Trimming removed 4 bases at V and 6 bases at J, with 13 bases between. The CDR3 nucleotides are TGTGCCACCAGTGACGCCCCAGGGGAGGATACGCAGTATTTT. This sequence encodes CATSDAPGEDTQYF.

J is TRBJ2-5 and V is TRBV2; D is unclear. V lost 7 bases and J 9 bases, leaving 15 bases between the germline ends. From germline, CDR1 is SNHLY and CDR2 FYNNEI. The CDR3 totals 12 residues. CDR3 in DNA: TGTGCCAGCATTACCGGGTCTGTTGCCCAGTACTTC. It encodes CASITGSVAQYF.

The sample holds many counts of this clonotype. This chain uses TRBV15 with TRBJ1-5, with D tentatively TRBD1 (6 bases). The V gene lost 6 bases and the J gene lost 3 bases, with 9 bases spanning the gap. The germline gives CDR1 LNHNV, CDR2 YYDKDF (reference sequence). CDR3 length equals 13 residues. The CDR3 sequence: CATRDRNNQPQHF. The CDR3 DNA reads TGTGCCACCAGGGACAGAAACAATCAGCCCCAGCATTTT.

The CDR3 coding sequence is TGTGCCAGCAGAGGGACCCAAGAAAATTCACCCCTCCACTTT. Protein product: CASRGTQENSPLHF. The V gene is TRBV7-2, the J gene TRBJ1-6; TRBD1 is a possible D gene (5 bases). Germline-derived CDR1 and CDR2 are SGHTA and FQGNSA. The CDR3 consists of 14 residues. V shed 6 bases and J shed 7 bases, with 13 bases lying between them.

This clonotype was seen a single time. V usage is TRBV3-1 and J usage is TRBJ2-7, with D uncertain. The CDR3 has 13 residues. Trimming shortened V by 6 bases and J by 5 bases, and 14 bases separated the two germline ends. Germline assignment: CDR1 LGHDT and CDR2 YNNKEL (reference sequence). CDR3 DNA: TGTGCCAGCAGGCATTCCTTAAGGGACGAGCAGTACTTC. It codes for CASRHSLRDEQYF.

This clonotype was counted a few times. This chain links TRBV7-9 with TRBJ2-7; possibly TRBD2 for D (6 bases). Trimming took 3 bases from V and 2 from J, leaving 11 bases between them. The CDR3 has 14 amino acids. Germline CDR1 is SEHNR and CDR2 is FQNEAQ (reference sequence). Here the CDR3 reads CASSFTSPPYEQYF. CDR3 bases: TGTGCCAGCAGCTTCACTAGCCCTCCCTACGAGCAGTACTTC.

This clonotype was recorded many times. The chain has TRBV7-8 and TRBJ2-5, with TRBD2 identical over 7 bases. CDR1 and CDR2 from the germline V gene are SGHVS and FQNEAQ. V trimming: 0 bases; J trimming: 2 bases; junction bases outside the gene matches: 9. This CDR3 contains 17 residues. DNA of the CDR3: TGTGCCAGCAGCTTAGCTTGGCTAGCGGAATCACAAGAGACCCAGTACTTC. Amino acid sequence: CASSLAWLAESQETQYF.